One sample yielded the 30 T cell receptor beta chains listed below, sequenced in a study of identifying expanded T cells in peripheral blood. Profiling relied on immunoSEQ multiplex PCR, and the TCRdb table lists in-frame clones only, not all of them. The profile covers 85,000 to 120,000 clones, with approximately 88% appearing a single time and 13% to 15% taken by the ten largest. The sample taken for sequencing was blood. These receptors originate from a person aged 18 to 75 in good health.

V gene TRBV2 combines with J gene TRBJ2-2; TRBD2 matches at 9 bases. The CDR3 sequence is 18 residues long. Trimming at V came to 7 bases and at J to 5 bases, leaving 17 bases not matched to a gene. Germline CDR1 SNHLY, CDR2 FYNNEI. The CDR3 is CASTQSGGAGGSTGELFF. The CDR3 DNA reads TGTGCCAGCACCCAGTCGGGGGGAGCGGGAGGAAGTACCGGGGAGCTGTTTTTT.

Concerning this clone itself: At the DNA level, this CDR3 is encoded by other sequences in the same sample as well. The genes are TRBV25-1 and TRBJ1-2; no definite D call. Germline assignment: CDR1 MGHDK and CDR2 SYGVNS. The length of the CDR3 is 13 residues. V gave up 5 bases and J gave up 6 bases, with 13 bases separating them. The CDR3 loop reads CASSPEESHGYTF. CDR3 DNA: TGTGCCAGCAGTCCTGAGGAGAGTCATGGCTACACCTTC.

The chain employs TRBV7-9 and TRBJ2-5; D assignment may be TRBD1 or TRBD2 (5 bases each). Trimming took 2 bases from V and 1 from J, leaving 11 bases between them. Germline V gene sequence: CDR1 SEHNR, CDR2 FQNEAQ (reference sequence). This CDR3 is built from 15 residues. This CDR3 is CASSLNDGAQETQYF. CDR3 DNA sequence: TGTGCCAGCAGCTTAAATGACGGGGCCCAAGAGACCCAGTACTTC.

The rearrangement uses TRBV19 and TRBJ1-2; no firm D call. Germline assignment: CDR1 LNHDA and CDR2 SQIVND (reference sequence). V lost 3 bases and J 5 bases, leaving 10 bases between the germline ends. The CDR3 is 13 residues long. This CDR3 reads CASSMISVYGYTF. The DNA for the CDR3 is TGTGCCAGTAGTATGATTAGTGTGTATGGCTACACCTTC.

The chain couples TRBV6-1 to TRBJ2-7; 7 nucleotides agree with TRBD2. The germline gives CDR1 MNHNS, CDR2 SASEGT. J was trimmed by 9 bases and V by 10 bases; bases with no gene match: 18. This CDR3 spans 14 amino acids. CDR3 nucleotide sequence: TGTGCCATCTTACTGGGAGGGCTCGACATTGTGCAGTACTTC. Protein sequence: CAILLGGLDIVQYF.

This clone was detected only once. CDR3 sequence: CASSWNRGGGYNEQFF. The CDR3 nucleotides read TGTGCCAGCAGTTGGAACAGGGGGGGAGGTTACAATGAGCAGTTCTTC. The genes are TRBV2 and TRBJ2-1; TRBD1 is a possible D gene (8 bases). V was trimmed by 5 bases and J by 4 bases, leaving 18 bases between them. Looked up from germline, CDR1 is SNHLY and CDR2 is FYNNEI. This CDR3 has 16 amino acids.

The rearrangement uses TRBV7-2 and TRBJ2-5, with unresolved D. Trimming left V 7 bases short and J 5 bases short, with 17 bases between. The germline V gene encodes CDR1 SGHTA and CDR2 FQGNSA. The CDR3 is 14 amino acids. CDR3 loop: CASTSRTAYETQYF. CDR3 nucleotide sequence: TGTGCCAGCACCTCCCGGACGGCTTACGAGACCCAGTACTTC.

For the CDR3, the DNA is TGCGCCAGCAGACGGACAGGGGGCTCCTACGAGCAGTACTTC. This translates into CASRRTGGSYEQYF. J is TRBJ2-7 and V is TRBV5-1; TRBD1 matches 10 bases. Per the germline V gene, CDR1 is SGHRS and CDR2 is YFSETQ. The CDR3 extends over 14 amino acids. The junction had 2 bases not matched to a gene; V was cut back by 5 bases and J by 0 bases.

A few counts support this clone. The chain carries TRBV28 and TRBJ1-4; weak D call: TRBD1 (5 bases). Germline-derived CDR1 and CDR2 are MDHEN and SYDVKM. Trimming stripped 6 bases from V and 4 bases from J, with 15 bases between. CDR3 size: 15 residues. The CDR3 DNA reads TGTGCCAGCAGCCCCGGGCAGGGCCTTAATGAAAAACTGTTTTTT. Translating it yields CASSPGQGLNEKLFF.

The chain has TRBV15 and TRBJ2-7, with 8 bases matching TRBD1. With V trimmed by 9 bases and J by 3 bases, 13 bases remained unmatched. CDR3 length: 15 residues. Germline CDR1 LNHNV, CDR2 YYDKDF (reference sequence). The CDR3 DNA reads TGTGCCACGTCCAGAGGGACAGGAGTTTACTACGAGCAGTACTTC. Translating gives CATSRGTGVYYEQYF.

The chain recombines TRBV29-1 with TRBJ1-3; D ambiguous. The CDR3 sequence is 12 residues long. CDR1 SQVTM and CDR2 ANQGSEA come from the germline V gene. The V and J ends lost 6 bases and 4 bases respectively, with 10 bases between them. This CDR3 is CSVKGEGNTIYF. In nucleotides, the CDR3 is TGCAGCGTGAAGGGCGAAGGAAACACCATATATTTT.

The V call is TRBV19, the J call TRBJ1-5; TRBD1 is a possible D gene (6 bases). The CDR3 runs 13 residues. The V gene's germline CDR1 is LNHDA and CDR2 SQIVND (reference sequence). The V and J ends lost 8 bases and 6 bases respectively, with 14 bases between them. The chain's CDR3 is CASGTGTTQPQHF. CDR3 DNA: TGTGCCAGTGGAACAGGGACAACTCAGCCCCAGCATTTT.

The rearrangement uses TRBV28 and TRBJ2-1; maybe TRBD2 (7 bases). The germline V gene encodes CDR1 MDHEN and CDR2 SYDVKM. The CDR3 length is 16 residues. Trimming shortened V by 6 bases and J by 4 bases, and 19 bases separated the two germline ends. CDR3 sequence (DNA): TGTGCCAGCAGAGGGCGTGGGGGAGGGGGATACAATGAGCAGTTCTTC. This codes for CASRGRGGGGYNEQFF.

This chain joins TRBV29-1 and TRBJ1-1, with D hard to call. Germline assignment: CDR1 SQVTM and CDR2 ANQGSEA. CDR3 length: 14 residues. Trimming shortened V by 7 bases and J by 2 bases, and 17 bases separated the two germline ends. The chain's CDR3 is CSGSPTPPNTEAFF. CDR3 nucleotides: TGCAGCGGGAGCCCGACGCCCCCAAACACTGAAGCTTTCTTT.

The chain carries TRBV11-2 and TRBJ1-6; no reliable D call. The germline CDR1 and CDR2 sequences are SGHAT and FQNNGV. The CDR3 spans 16 residues. Deletions cut 4 bases from V and 7 bases from J, with 17 bases between. The CDR3 is CASSSVGRTENSPLHF. Here the CDR3 DNA reads TGTGCCAGCAGCTCCGTGGGGAGGACGGAGAATTCACCCCTCCACTTT.

The V call is TRBV9, the J call TRBJ1-1, with 7 bases identical to TRBD1. Germline trimming cut 0 bases from V and 8 bases from J; bases unmatched to any gene: 10. Germline V gene data show CDR1 as SGDLS and CDR2 as YYNGEE. This CDR3 comprises 15 residues. CDR3 bases: TGTGCCAGCAGCGTAGAAGGATACTCAGGGGGGGAAGCTTTCTTT. This codes for CASSVEGYSGGEAFF.

This clone was detected once. The chain combines TRBV11-3 with TRBJ1-1; no clear D. Germline CDR1 SGHNT, CDR2 YENEEA. V was cut by 3 bases and J by 5 bases, with 10 bases left in between. The CDR3 totals 13 residues. The CDR3 is CASSFSGGTEAFF. The CDR3 region has the DNA TGTGCCAGCAGCTTCTCGGGCGGTACTGAAGCTTTCTTT.

The rearrangement uses TRBV5-1 and TRBJ2-2; tentatively, D is TRBD1 (5 bases). V lost 3 bases, J lost 1 base, and 7 bases lay in between. This CDR3 region has 14 residues. Looked up from germline, CDR1 is SGHRS and CDR2 is YFSETQ. In DNA, the CDR3 is TGCGCCAGCAGCTATGGACAGAACACCGGGGAGCTGTTTTTT. Its translation is CASSYGQNTGELFF.

V usage is TRBV6-1 and J usage is TRBJ1-2; D remains unclear. In germline, CDR1 is MNHNS, CDR2 SASEGT. Trimming stripped 3 bases from V and 1 base from J, with 9 bases between. CDR3 length: 14 amino acids. In DNA, the CDR3 is TGTGCCAGCAGTGAGTATCGAGTTAACTATGGCTACACCTTC. It translates to CASSEYRVNYGYTF.

In this sample, this clone turned up once. The V and J genes are TRBV9 and TRBJ1-1; D is uncertain. This CDR3 has 15 residues. The germline gives CDR1 SGDLS, CDR2 YYNGEE. Trimming shortened V by 0 bases and J by 1 base, and 10 bases separated the two germline ends. CDR3 region: CASSVALSGNTEAFF. The CDR3, as DNA: TGTGCCAGCAGCGTAGCTTTGTCGGGGAACACTGAAGCTTTCTTT.

The chain carries TRBV6-1 and TRBJ1-2, with 10 bases that match TRBD1. J lost 6 bases, V lost 3 bases, and 7 bases had no gene match. Germline CDR1 is MNHNS and CDR2 is SASEGT. The CDR3 has 15 amino acids. The CDR3 region is CASSDGTGDRHGYTF. The CDR3 DNA sequence: TGTGCCAGCAGTGACGGGACAGGGGATCGGCATGGCTACACCTTC.

This clone was seen once. This sequence joins TRBV19 and TRBJ1-5, with D tentatively TRBD1 (5 bases). V gave up 8 bases and J gave up 2 bases, with 10 bases separating them. Germline CDR1 LNHDA, CDR2 SQIVND (reference sequence). The CDR3 loop spans 13 amino acids. In DNA, the CDR3 is TGTGCCAGTTGGGGGGAGGGCAATCAGCCCCAGCATTTT. It encodes CASWGEGNQPQHF.

The chain couples TRBV6-6 to TRBJ2-2; a weak D match, TRBD1 (6 bases). CDR1 is MNHNY, CDR2 SVGAGI, per germline (reference sequence). This CDR3 has 14 amino acids. V lost 5 bases, J lost 1 base, and 8 bases lay in between. CDR3 in DNA: TGTGCCAGCAGTGTACAGGGGAACACCGGGGAGCTGTTTTTT. Its translation is CASSVQGNTGELFF.

This clone was seen once. V usage is TRBV5-1 and J usage is TRBJ2-7, with D unclear. Germline V gene sequence: CDR1 SGHRS, CDR2 YFSETQ. The CDR3 consists of 13 residues. Trimming cost V 0 bases and J 4 bases, with 8 bases left between them. For the CDR3, the DNA is TGCGCCAGCAGCTTGGCGGATAGGTACGAGCAGTACTTC. Its protein is CASSLADRYEQYF.

With regard to this clone: Other DNA sequences in the sample encode the same CDR3. The CDR3: CASSLRLAGGSTDTQYF. In DNA form, the CDR3 reads TGCGCCAGCAGCTTGAGGCTAGCGGGGGGGTCCACAGATACGCAGTATTTT. V gene TRBV5-1 combines with J gene TRBJ2-3; 12 nucleotides agree with TRBD2. The CDR3 covers 17 residues. V gave up 1 base and J gave up 2 bases; unmatched junction bases: 5. Germline CDR1 is SGHRS and CDR2 is YFSETQ.

The chain combines TRBV5-1 with TRBJ2-3, with TRBD1 identical over 8 bases. CDR1 and CDR2 (germline): SGHRS, YFSETQ. This CDR3 has 15 residues. V lost 5 bases, J lost 2 bases, and 7 bases stayed unmatched. The CDR3 DNA sequence: TGCGCCAGCAGTTTCCAGGGGGCATACACAGATACGCAGTATTTT. As protein: CASSFQGAYTDTQYF.

This chain links TRBV4-3 with TRBJ2-2, with D hard to call. Trimming stripped 1 base from V and 8 bases from J, with 14 bases between. There are 15 residues in the CDR3. Germline CDR1 is LGHNA and CDR2 is YSLEER. The CDR3 DNA is TGCGCCAGCAGCCAAGGTCCTAGACGGATGGGGGAGCTGTTTTTT. This sequence encodes CASSQGPRRMGELFF.

The chain joins TRBV7-9 to TRBJ2-7; D is undetermined. The V gene lost 1 base and the J gene lost 0 bases, with 13 bases spanning the gap. Germline V gives CDR1 SEHNR, CDR2 FQNEAQ (reference sequence). The CDR3 is 16 amino acids. The CDR3 DNA reads TGTGCCAGCAGCTTAGGCCCGGGTAGGAGCTCCTACGAGCAGTACTTC. Protein: CASSLGPGRSSYEQYF.

The chain couples TRBV4-2 to TRBJ2-7; D unresolved. Per the germline V gene, CDR1 is LGHNA and CDR2 is YNFKEQ. Trimming shortened V by 1 base and J by 3 bases, and 4 bases separated the two germline ends. There are 12 residues in the CDR3. This chain's CDR3 is CASSQGFYEQYF. The CDR3 DNA reads TGTGCCAGCAGCCAAGGCTTCTACGAGCAGTACTTC.

This clone is a singleton in its sample. The V gene is TRBV6-1, the J gene TRBJ1-2; the match to TRBD1 covers 11 bases. The V segment lost 6 bases and the J segment 5 bases; nucleotides outside the gene matches: 2. Per germline, CDR1 MNHNS and CDR2 SASEGT. The CDR3 is made up of 13 amino acids. The CDR3 here is CASRGTGGYGYTF. The CDR3 DNA reads TGTGCCAGCAGGGGGACAGGGGGTTATGGCTACACCTTC.